Listed below are T cell receptor beta chains from one sample, sequenced in a study of cytomegalovirus exposure and HLA in healthy donors. Sequencing used immunoSEQ multiplex PCR; TCRdb keeps in-frame clones, though not all of them. The repertoire includes approximately 220,000 clones, around 87% of them detected once, and 2.6% sits in the top ten. Sequenced: PBMCs. Receptor source: a man between 18 and 35 years old in good health and CMV-seronegative. Both conserved end residues are part of each CDR3. A D gene is named only where the DNA matches it firmly. Not every row has a clone size; where given, it reads once, few, many or a size class.

j_call d_call clone_size v_call cdr3_nt cdr3_aa
TRBJ2-1 TRBD1 - TRBV18 TGTGCCAGCTCACGGCAAGGACAGGGTGTGCAGTTCTTC CASSRQGQGVQFF
TRBJ2-7 TRBD2 - TRBV10-1 TGCGCCAGCAGTGAGACGGGGGGCTCCTACGAGCAGTACTTC CASSETGGSYEQYF
TRBJ1-5 TRBD1 - TRBV19 TGTGCCAGTACCCGGGCGGGACAGGAGAATCAGCCCCAGCATTTT CASTRAGQENQPQHF
TRBJ2-1 TRBD2 - TRBV4-2 TGTGCCAGCAGCCAAAAGACTAGCGGATTGTACAATGAGCAGTTCTTC CASSQKTSGLYNEQFF
TRBJ1-1 - - TRBV28 TGTGCCAGCAGTTTACGGACTGAAGCTTTCTTT CASSLRTEAFF
TRBJ2-3 TRBD2 - TRBV29-1 TGCAGCGTGGGAACGGGACTAGGAATGGATACGCAGTATTTT CSVGTGLGMDTQYF
TRBJ2-5 - - TRBV6-6 TGTGCCAGCAGTTACTCTCAGGGAGGAGAGACCCAGTACTTC CASSYSQGGETQYF
TRBJ1-2 - - TRBV30 TGTGCCTGGAGTGTTTCCGGCGGATTCAATGGCTACACCTTC CAWSVSGGFNGYTF
TRBJ2-3 - - TRBV18 TGTGCCAGCTCACCTAGTTTATTGAGTCAACGCCCCGATACGCAGTATTTT CASSPSLLSQRPDTQYF
TRBJ1-6 TRBD1 few TRBV5-3 TGTGCCAGCGCCAACTCGGACAGGGGTCTTTATAATTCACCCCTCCACTTT CASANSDRGLYNSPLHF
TRBJ2-5 - - TRBV28 TGTGCCAGCATTCTGGGCAACCCCCCGGAGACCCAGTACTTC CASILGNPPETQYF
TRBJ1-1 - - TRBV6-1 TGTGCCATCCAGGGGAGCACTGAAGCTTTCTTT CAIQGSTEAFF
TRBJ2-1 - once TRBV15 TGTGCCACCAGCAGACAGGGGACCTACAATGAGCAGTTCTTC CATSRQGTYNEQFF
TRBJ1-6 TRBD1 - TRBV2 TGTGCCAGTTACCGGGACAGCAATTCACCCCTCCACTTT CASYRDSNSPLHF
TRBJ2-2 - - TRBV4-3 TGCGCCAGCAGCCAAGGGAACAGGGTGACCGGGGAGCTGTTTTTT CASSQGNRVTGELFF
TRBJ2-5 TRBD2 - TRBV28 TGTGCCAGCAGTTATGGGACTAGCGGGGATCAAGAGACCCAGTACTTC CASSYGTSGDQETQYF
TRBJ1-4 TRBD1 - TRBV5-5 TGTGCCAGCAGCCCATCCATCAGGGGGCGAAAGGAAAAACTGTTTTTT CASSPSIRGRKEKLFF
TRBJ2-3 TRBD2 - TRBV2 TGTGCCAGCAGTGAAAGCGGGGCGCACACAGATACGCAGTATTTT CASSESGAHTDTQYF
TRBJ2-7 - - TRBV2 TGTGCCAGCACAGAATTCTACGAGCAGTACTTC CASTEFYEQYF
TRBJ2-1 - - TRBV2 TGTGCCAGCAGTGATAGCTACAATGAGCAGTTCTTC CASSDSYNEQFF
TRBJ2-7 TRBD2 once TRBV7-8 TGTGCCAGCAGCCCTAGGGAGGGACTAGCGAGCTACGAGCAGTACTTC CASSPREGLASYEQYF